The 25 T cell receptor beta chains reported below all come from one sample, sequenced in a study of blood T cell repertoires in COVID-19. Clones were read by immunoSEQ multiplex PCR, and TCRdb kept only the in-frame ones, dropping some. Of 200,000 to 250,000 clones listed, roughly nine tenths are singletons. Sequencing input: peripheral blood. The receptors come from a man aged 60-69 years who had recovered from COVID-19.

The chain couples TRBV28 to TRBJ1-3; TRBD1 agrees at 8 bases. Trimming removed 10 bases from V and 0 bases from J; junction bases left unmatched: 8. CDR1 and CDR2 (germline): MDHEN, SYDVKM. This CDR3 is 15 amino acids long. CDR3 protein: CATGDRSSSGNTIYF. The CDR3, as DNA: TGTGCCACCGGGGACAGGTCTTCCTCTGGAAACACCATATATTTT.

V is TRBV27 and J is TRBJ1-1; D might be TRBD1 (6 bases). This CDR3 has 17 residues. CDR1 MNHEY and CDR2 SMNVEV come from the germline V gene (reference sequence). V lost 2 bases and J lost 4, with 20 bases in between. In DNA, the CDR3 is TGTGCCAGCAGTTTAAGGGTAACAGGGATCACTTTCACTGAAGCTTTCTTT. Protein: CASSLRVTGITFTEAFF.

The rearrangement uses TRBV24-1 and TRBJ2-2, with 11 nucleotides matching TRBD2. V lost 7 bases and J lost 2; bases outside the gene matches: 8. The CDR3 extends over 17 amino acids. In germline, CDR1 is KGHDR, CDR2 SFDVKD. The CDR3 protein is CATRAPLAGGNTGELFF. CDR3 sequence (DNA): TGTGCCACCAGAGCGCCTCTAGCGGGAGGCAACACCGGGGAGCTGTTTTTT.

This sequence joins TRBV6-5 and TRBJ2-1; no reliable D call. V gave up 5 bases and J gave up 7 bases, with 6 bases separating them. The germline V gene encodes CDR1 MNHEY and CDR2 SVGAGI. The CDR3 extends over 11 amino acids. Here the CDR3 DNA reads TGTGCCAGCAGTCTAGAAAATGAGCAGTTCTTC. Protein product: CASSLENEQFF.

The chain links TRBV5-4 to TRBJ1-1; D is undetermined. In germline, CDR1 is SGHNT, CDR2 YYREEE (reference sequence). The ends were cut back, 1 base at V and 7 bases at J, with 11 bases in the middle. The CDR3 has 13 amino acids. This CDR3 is CASSLQARNEAFF. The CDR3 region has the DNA TGTGCCAGCAGCTTGCAGGCACGGAATGAAGCTTTCTTT. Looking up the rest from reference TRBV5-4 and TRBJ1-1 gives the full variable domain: ETGVTQSPTHLIKTRGQQVTLRCSSQSGHNTVSWYQQALGQGPQFIFQYYREEENGRGNFPPRFSGLQFPNYSSELNVNALELDDSALYLCASSLQARNEAFFGQGTRLTVV.

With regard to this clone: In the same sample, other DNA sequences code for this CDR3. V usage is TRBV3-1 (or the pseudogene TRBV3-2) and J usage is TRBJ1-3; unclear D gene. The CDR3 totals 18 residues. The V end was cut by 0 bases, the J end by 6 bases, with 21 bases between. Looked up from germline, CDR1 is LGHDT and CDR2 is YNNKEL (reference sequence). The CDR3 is CASSQEAVRRTLLNTIYF. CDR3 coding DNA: TGTGCCAGCAGCCAAGAGGCCGTCAGGAGGACTTTACTAAACACCATATATTTT.

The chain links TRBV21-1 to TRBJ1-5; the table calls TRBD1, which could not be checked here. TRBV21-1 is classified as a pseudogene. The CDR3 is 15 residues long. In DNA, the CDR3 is TGTGCCAGCAGCAAATATCAGGGTCGCAATCAGCCCCAGCATTTT. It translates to CASSKYQGRNQPQHF.

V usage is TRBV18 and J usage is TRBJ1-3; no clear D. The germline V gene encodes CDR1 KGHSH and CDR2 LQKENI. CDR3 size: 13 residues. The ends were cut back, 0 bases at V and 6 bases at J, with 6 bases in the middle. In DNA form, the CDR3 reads TGTGCCAGCTCACCACCGGGAGAAAACACCATATATTTT. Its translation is CASSPPGENTIYF.

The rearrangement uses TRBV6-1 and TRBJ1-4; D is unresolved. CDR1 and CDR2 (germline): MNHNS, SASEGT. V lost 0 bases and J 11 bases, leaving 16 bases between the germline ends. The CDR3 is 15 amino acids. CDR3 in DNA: TGTGCCAGCAGTGAAGCGGTGGGCAGCACGGGGAAACTGTTTTTT. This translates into CASSEAVGSTGKLFF.

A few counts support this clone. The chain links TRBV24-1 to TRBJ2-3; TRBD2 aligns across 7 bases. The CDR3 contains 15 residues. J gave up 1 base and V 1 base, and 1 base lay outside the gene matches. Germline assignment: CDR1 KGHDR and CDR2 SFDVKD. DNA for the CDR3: TGTGCCACCAGTGATTTCGGACTAGGCACAGATACGCAGTATTTT. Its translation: CATSDFGLGTDTQYF.

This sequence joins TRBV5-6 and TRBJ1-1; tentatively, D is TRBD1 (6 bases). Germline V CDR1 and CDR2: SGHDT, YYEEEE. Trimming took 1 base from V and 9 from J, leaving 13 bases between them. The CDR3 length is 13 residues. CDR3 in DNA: TGTGCCAGCAGCTTGAGGGGGAGCACCCAAGCTTTCTTT. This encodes CASSLRGSTQAFF.

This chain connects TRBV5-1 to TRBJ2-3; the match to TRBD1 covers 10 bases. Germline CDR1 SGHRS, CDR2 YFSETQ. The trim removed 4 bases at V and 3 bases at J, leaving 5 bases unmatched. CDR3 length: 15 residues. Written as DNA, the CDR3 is TGCGCCAGCAGCGGAGGACAGGGGGGAACAGATACGCAGTATTTT. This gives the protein CASSGGQGGTDTQYF.

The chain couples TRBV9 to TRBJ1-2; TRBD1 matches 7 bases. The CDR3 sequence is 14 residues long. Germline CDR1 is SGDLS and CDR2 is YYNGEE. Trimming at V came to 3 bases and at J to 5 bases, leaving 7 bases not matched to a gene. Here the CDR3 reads CASSAVTGSYGYTF. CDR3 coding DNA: TGTGCCAGCAGCGCGGTGACAGGGAGTTATGGCTACACCTTC.

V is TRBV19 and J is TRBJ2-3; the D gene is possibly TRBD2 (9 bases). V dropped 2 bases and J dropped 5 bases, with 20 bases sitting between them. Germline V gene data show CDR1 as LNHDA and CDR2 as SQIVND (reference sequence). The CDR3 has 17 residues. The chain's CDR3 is CASSILAGRTGGDTQYF. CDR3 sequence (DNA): TGTGCCAGTAGTATACTAGCGGGGCGAACAGGGGGAGATACGCAGTATTTT.

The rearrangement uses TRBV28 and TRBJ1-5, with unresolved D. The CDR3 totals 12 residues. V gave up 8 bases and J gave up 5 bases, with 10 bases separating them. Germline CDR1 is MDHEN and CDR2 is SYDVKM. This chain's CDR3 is CASYRSDQPQHF. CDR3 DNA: TGTGCCAGCTATCGCAGCGATCAGCCCCAGCATTTT.

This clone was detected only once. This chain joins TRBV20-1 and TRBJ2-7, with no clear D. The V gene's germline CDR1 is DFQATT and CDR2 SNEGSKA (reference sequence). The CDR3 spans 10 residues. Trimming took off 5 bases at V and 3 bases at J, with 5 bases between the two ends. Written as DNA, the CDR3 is TGCAGTGCTGCGATCTACGAGCAGTACTTC. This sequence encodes CSAAIYEQYF.

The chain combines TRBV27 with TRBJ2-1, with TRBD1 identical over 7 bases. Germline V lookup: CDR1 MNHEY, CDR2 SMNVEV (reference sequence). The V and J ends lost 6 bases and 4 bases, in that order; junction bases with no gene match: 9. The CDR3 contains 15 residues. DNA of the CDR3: TGTGCCAGCAGCCCTAGAGGGACAGCATACAATGAGCAGTTCTTC. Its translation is CASSPRGTAYNEQFF.

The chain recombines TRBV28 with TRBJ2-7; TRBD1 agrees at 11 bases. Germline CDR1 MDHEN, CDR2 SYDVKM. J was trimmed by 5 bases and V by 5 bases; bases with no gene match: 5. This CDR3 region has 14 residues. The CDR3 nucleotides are TGTGCCAGCAGTGCGGACAGGGGGCCCCACGAGCAGTACTTC. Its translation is CASSADRGPHEQYF.

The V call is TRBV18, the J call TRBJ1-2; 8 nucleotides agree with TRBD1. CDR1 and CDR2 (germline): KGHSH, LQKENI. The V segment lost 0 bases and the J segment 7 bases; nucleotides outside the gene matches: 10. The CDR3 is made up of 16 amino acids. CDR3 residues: CASSPPSDRGTPGYTF. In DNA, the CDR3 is TGTGCCAGCTCACCACCATCCGACAGGGGAACTCCTGGCTACACCTTC.

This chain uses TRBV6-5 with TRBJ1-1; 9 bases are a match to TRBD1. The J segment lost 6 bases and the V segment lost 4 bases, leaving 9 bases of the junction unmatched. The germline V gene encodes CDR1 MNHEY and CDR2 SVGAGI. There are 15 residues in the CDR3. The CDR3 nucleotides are TGTGCCAGCAGTTCCTTTGGACAGGGGTCCGCTGAAGCTTTCTTT. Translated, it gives CASSSFGQGSAEAFF.

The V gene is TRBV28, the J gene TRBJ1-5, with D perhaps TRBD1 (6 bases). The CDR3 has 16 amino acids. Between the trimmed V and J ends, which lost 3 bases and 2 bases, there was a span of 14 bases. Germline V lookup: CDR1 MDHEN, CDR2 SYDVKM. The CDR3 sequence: CASSLRQGRGNQPQHF. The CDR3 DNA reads TGTGCCAGCAGTTTGAGGCAGGGGAGGGGCAATCAGCCCCAGCATTTT.

The CDR3 loop reads CATQGLSDYNEQFF. The CDR3 DNA sequence: TGTGCCACCCAGGGGCTCTCAGACTACAATGAGCAGTTCTTC. The chain joins TRBV10-3 to TRBJ2-1, with D possibly being TRBD1 (6 bases). Germline CDR1 ENHRY, CDR2 SYGVKD. The CDR3 runs to 14 residues. V dropped 10 bases and J dropped 3 bases, with 16 bases sitting between them.

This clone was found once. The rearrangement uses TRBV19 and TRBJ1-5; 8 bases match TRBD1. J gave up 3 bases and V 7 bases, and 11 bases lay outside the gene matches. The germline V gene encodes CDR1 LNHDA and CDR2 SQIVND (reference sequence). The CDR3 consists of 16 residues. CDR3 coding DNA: TGTGCCAGTAATTACGGGACAGGCGCCCACAATCAGCCCCAGCATTTT. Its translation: CASNYGTGAHNQPQHF.

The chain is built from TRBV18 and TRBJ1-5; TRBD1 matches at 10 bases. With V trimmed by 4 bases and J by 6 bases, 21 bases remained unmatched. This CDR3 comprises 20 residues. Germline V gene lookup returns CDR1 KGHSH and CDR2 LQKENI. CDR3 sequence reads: CASSLKTGTGVARGAQPQHF. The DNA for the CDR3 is TGTGCCAGCTCACTCAAGACCGGGACAGGGGTGGCACGGGGCGCTCAGCCCCAGCATTTT.

The CDR3 nucleotides are TGTGCCAGCAGCCCGATGGACCAAGGGGCAGATACGCAGTATTTT. It encodes CASSPMDQGADTQYF. The chain recombines TRBV9 with TRBJ2-3; perhaps TRBD1 as D (5 bases). Germline V gives CDR1 SGDLS, CDR2 YYNGEE. The CDR3 has 15 residues. V lost 4 bases to trimming and J lost 4 bases, with 16 bases between them. The full variable domain, its missing parts supplied by reference TRBV9 and TRBJ2-3, is DSGVTQTPKHLITATGQRVTLRCSPRSGDLSVYWYQQSLDQGLQFLIQYYNGEERAKGNILERFSAQQFPDLHSELNLSSLELGDSALYFCASSPMDQGADTQYFGPGTRLTVL.